This TCR beta chain comes out of a study of blood T cell repertoires in COVID-19. As for the study in general: Researchers got acute and convalescent COVID-19 samples from the United States, Italy and Spain.

Germline CDR1 reads LGHNT; CDR2 reads FRNRAP. V was shortened by 3 bases and J by 6 bases, with 15 bases between the two germline ends. The CDR3 has 15 residues. Only in-frame clones appear in the TCRdb table, and some are missing; sequencing was by immunoSEQ multiplex PCR. The sample has 130,000 or so clones, more than 70% seen once. The chain recombines TRBV12-5 with TRBJ2-1, with a weak D call TRBD1 (5 bases). This clonotype originated in a man aged 45-65 years with acute or convalescent COVID-19. Specimen: peripheral blood. CDR3 DNA sequence: TGTGCTAGTGGTTTAGGGGTCTTTACCGGCAATGAGCAGTTCTTC. Translation gives CASGLGVFTGNEQFF.